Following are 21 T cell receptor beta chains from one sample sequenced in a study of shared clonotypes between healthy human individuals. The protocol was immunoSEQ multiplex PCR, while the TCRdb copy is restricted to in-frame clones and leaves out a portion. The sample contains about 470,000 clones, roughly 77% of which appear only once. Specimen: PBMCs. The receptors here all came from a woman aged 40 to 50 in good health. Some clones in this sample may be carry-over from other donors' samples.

Here the CDR3 reads CASSPPPGELFF. DNA of the CDR3: TGTGCCAGCTCACCACCCCCCGGGGAGCTGTTTTTT. The chain carries TRBV18 and TRBJ2-2, with D unresolved. V was trimmed by 0 bases and J by 6 bases, leaving 2 bases between them. CDR1 KGHSH and CDR2 LQKENI come from the germline V gene. The CDR3 spans 12 residues.

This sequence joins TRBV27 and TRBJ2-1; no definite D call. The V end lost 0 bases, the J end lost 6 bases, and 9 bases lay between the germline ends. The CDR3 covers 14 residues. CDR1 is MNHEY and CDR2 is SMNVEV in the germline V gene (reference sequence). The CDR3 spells CASSLSRRSNEQFF. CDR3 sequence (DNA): TGTGCCAGCAGTTTATCTCGGCGGAGCAATGAGCAGTTCTTC.

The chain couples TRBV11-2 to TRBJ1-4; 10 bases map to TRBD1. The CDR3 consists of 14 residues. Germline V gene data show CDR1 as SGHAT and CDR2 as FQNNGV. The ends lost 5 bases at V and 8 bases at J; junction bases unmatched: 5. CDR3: CASSPRTGGEKLFF. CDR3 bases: TGTGCCAGCAGCCCCAGGACAGGGGGGGAAAAACTGTTTTTT.

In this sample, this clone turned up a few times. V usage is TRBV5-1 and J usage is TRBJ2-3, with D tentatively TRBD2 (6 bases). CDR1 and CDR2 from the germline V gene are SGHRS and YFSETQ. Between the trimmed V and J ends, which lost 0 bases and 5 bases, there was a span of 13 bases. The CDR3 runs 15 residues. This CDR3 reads CASSLEGRYGDTQYF. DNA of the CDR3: TGCGCCAGCAGCTTGGAGGGGAGGTACGGAGATACGCAGTATTTT.

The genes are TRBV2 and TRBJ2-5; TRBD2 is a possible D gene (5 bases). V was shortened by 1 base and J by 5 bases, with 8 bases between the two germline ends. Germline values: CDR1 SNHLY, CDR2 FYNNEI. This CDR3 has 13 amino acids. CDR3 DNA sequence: TGTGCCAGCAGTGAAGTGAGGGCGGAGACCCAGTACTTC. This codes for CASSEVRAETQYF. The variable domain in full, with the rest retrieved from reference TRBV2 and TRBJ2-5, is EPEVTQTPSHQVTQMGQEVILRCVPISNHLYFYWYRQILGQKVEFLVSFYNNEISEKSEIFDDQFSVERPDGSNFTLKIRSTKLEDSAMYFCASSEVRAETQYFGPGTRLLVL.

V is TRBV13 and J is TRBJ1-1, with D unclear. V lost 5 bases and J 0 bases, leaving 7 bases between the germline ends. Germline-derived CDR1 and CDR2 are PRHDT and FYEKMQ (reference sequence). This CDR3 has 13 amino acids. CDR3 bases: TGTGCCAGCAGCCTTACCGTGAACACTGAAGCTTTCTTT. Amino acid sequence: CASSLTVNTEAFF. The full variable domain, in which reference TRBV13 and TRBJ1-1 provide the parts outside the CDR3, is AAGVIQSPRHLIKEKRETATLKCYPIPRHDTVYWYQQGPGQDPQFLISFYEKMQSDKGSIPDRFSAQQFSDYHSELNMSSLELGDSALYFCASSLTVNTEAFFGQGTRLTVV.

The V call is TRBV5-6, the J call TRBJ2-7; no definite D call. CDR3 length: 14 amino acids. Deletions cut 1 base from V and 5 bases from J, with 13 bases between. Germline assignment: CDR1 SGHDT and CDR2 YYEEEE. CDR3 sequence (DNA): TGTGCCAGCAGCTTGTTCGGTACAGCGAACGAGCAGTACTTC. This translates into CASSLFGTANEQYF.

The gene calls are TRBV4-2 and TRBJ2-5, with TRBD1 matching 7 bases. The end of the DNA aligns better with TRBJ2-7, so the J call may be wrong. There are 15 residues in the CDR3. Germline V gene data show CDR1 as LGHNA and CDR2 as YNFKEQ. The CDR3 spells CASSQNLGTDYEQYF. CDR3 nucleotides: TGTGCCAGCAGCCAAAATCTGGGGACAGACTACGAGCAGTACTTC.

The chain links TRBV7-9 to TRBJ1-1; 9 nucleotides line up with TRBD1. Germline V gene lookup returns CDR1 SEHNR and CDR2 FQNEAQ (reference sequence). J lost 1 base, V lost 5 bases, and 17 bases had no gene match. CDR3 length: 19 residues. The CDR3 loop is CASSHTRQGVTLRNTEAFF. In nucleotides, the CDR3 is TGTGCCAGCAGCCACACCCGACAGGGGGTCACTCTTAGGAACACTGAAGCTTTCTTT.

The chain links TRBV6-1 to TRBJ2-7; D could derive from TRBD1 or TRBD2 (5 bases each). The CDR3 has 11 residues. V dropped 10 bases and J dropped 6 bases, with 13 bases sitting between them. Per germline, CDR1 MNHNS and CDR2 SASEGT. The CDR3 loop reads CAIIGGAEQYF. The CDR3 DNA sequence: TGTGCCATCATTGGGGGTGCCGAGCAGTACTTC.

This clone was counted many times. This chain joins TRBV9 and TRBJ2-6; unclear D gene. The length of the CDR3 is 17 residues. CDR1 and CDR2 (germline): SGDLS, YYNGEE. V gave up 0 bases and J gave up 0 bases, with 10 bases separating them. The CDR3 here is CASSVGHNPSGANVLTF. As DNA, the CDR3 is TGTGCCAGCAGCGTAGGTCACAATCCCTCTGGGGCCAACGTCCTGACTTTC.

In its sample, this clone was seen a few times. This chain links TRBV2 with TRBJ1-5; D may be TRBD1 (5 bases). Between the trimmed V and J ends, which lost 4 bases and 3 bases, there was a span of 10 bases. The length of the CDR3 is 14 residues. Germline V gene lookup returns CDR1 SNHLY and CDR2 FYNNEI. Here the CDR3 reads CASSGQKTNQPQHF. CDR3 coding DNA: TGTGCCAGCAGTGGACAGAAGACCAATCAGCCCCAGCATTTT.

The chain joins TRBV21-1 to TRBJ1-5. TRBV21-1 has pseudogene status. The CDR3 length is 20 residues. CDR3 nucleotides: TGTGCCAGCAGCCCCGTACACAAAGGACGGACGGGGGGGCTAAATCAGCCCCAGCATTTT. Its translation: CASSPVHKGRTGGLNQPQHF.

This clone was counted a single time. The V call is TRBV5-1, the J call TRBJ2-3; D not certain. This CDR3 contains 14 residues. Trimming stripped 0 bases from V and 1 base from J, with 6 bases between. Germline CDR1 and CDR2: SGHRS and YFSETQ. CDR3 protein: CASSLAIRTDTQYF. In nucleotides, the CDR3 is TGCGCCAGCAGCTTGGCCATCCGCACAGATACGCAGTATTTT.

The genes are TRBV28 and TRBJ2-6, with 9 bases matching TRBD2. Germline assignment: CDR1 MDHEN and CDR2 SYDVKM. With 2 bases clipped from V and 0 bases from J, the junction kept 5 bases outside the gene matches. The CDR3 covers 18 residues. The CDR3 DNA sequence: TGTGCCAGCAGTTTACTCGCGGGAGGGTCCTCTGGGGCCAACGTCCTGACTTTC. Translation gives CASSLLAGGSSGANVLTF.

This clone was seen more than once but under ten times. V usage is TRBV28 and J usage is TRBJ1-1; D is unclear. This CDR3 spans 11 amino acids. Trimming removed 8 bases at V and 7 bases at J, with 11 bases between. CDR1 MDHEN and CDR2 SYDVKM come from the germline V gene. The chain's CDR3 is CASSRSLEAFF. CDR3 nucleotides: TGTGCCAGCTCCAGGTCGCTTGAAGCTTTCTTT.

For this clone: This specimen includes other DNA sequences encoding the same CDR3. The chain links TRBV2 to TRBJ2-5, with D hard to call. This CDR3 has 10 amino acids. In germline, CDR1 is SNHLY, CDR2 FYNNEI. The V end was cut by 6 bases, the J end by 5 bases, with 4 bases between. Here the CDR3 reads CASREETQYF. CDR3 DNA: TGTGCCAGCAGAGAGGAGACCCAGTACTTC.

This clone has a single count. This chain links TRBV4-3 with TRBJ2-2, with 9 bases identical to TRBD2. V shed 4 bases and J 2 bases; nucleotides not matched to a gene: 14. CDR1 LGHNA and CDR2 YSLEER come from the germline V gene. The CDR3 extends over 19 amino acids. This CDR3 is CASSLDVGLAGVNTGELFF. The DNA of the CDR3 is TGCGCCAGCAGCCTCGACGTCGGCTTAGCGGGAGTAAACACCGGGGAGCTGTTTTTT.

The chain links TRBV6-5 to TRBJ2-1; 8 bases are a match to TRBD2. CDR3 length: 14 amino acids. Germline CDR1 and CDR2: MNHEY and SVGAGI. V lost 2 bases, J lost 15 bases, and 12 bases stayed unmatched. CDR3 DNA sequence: TGTGCCAGCAGTTACAACGGGAGGGAACCTAATAGGTTCTTC. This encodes CASSYNGREPNRFF.

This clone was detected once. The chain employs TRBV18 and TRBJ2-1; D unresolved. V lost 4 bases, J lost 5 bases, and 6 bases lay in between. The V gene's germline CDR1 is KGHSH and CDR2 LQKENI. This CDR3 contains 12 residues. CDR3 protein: CASSHPDNEQFF. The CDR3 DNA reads TGTGCCAGCTCACACCCGGACAATGAGCAGTTCTTC. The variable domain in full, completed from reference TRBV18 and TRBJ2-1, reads NAGVMQNPRHLVRRRGQEARLRCSPMKGHSHVYWYRQLPEEGLKFMVYLQKENIIDESGMPKERFSAEFPKEGPSILRIQQVVRGDSAAYFCASSHPDNEQFFGPGTRLTVL.

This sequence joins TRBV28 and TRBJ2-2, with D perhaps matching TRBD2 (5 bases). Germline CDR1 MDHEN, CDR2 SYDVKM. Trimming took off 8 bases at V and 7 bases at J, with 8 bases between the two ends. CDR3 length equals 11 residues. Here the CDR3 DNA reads TGTGCCAGCGGTGGAGGCGGGGAGCTGTTTTTT. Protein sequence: CASGGGGELFF. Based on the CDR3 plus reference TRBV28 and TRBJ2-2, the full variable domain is DVKVTQSSRYLVKRTGEKVFLECVQDMDHENMFWYRQDPGLGLRLIYFSYDVKMKEKGDIPEGYSVSREKKERFSLILESASTNQTSMYLCASGGGGELFFGEGSRLTVL.